This entry lists 21 T cell receptor beta chains sequenced from one sample in a study of shared clonotypes between healthy human individuals. Sequenced by immunoSEQ multiplex PCR; TCRdb stores in-frame clones only, minus some. This sample has 2 million to 3 million clones, with approximately 93% found just once. The source material was naive CD4+ T cells from PBMCs. Documented subset: CD45RA+ positively selected. The receptors originated from a man aged 18 to 35 in good health. Some clones in this sample may be carry-over from other donors' samples.

The CDR3 sequence is CASWPQGDSYNEQFF. The CDR3 DNA reads TGTGCCAGCTGGCCACAGGGGGACTCCTACAATGAGCAGTTCTTC. The V call is TRBV6-5, the J call TRBJ2-1, with 8 positions matching TRBD1. Unmatched junction bases numbered 6, after V lost 8 bases and J lost 0 bases. The CDR3 has 15 residues. Germline-derived CDR1 and CDR2 are MNHEY and SVGAGI.

The chain is built from TRBV14 and TRBJ1-1; TRBD1 matches 7 bases. CDR1 and CDR2 from the germline V gene are SGHDN and FVKESK. Unmatched junction bases numbered 5, after V lost 4 bases and J lost 6 bases. The CDR3 runs to 13 residues. This CDR3 reads CASSLQGMSEAFF. As DNA, the CDR3 is TGTGCCAGCAGCCTACAGGGGATGTCTGAAGCTTTCTTT.

In the case of this clone: Additional DNA sequences in this sample encode the identical CDR3. This chain links TRBV4-2 with TRBJ2-3; TRBD2 matches 8 bases. Per the germline V gene, CDR1 is LGHNA and CDR2 is YNFKEQ. Unmatched junction bases numbered 3, after V lost 4 bases and J lost 0 bases. CDR3 length: 15 residues. The CDR3 is CASSLPSGSTDTQYF. The CDR3 region has the DNA TGTGCCAGCAGCCTGCCTAGCGGGAGCACAGATACGCAGTATTTT.

V and J are TRBV2 and TRBJ2-1; no reliable D call. Trimming left V 4 bases short and J 6 bases short, with 13 bases between. Germline V CDR1 and CDR2: SNHLY, FYNNEI. This CDR3 has 14 amino acids. CDR3 in amino acids: CASSVLGVSNEQFF. CDR3 DNA: TGTGCCAGCAGTGTTTTAGGTGTCAGCAATGAGCAGTTCTTC.

This clone was seen just once. V usage is TRBV5-6 and J usage is TRBJ2-1, with 10 nucleotides matching TRBD2. V trimming: 4 bases; J trimming: 8 bases; junction bases outside the gene matches: 6. The CDR3 consists of 14 residues. Germline values: CDR1 SGHDT, CDR2 YYEEEE. CDR3 coding DNA: TGTGCCAGCAGCCTTCTAGCGGGAGTCGATGAGCAGTTCTTC. It encodes CASSLLAGVDEQFF. The whole variable domain, remainder taken from reference TRBV5-6 and TRBJ2-1, is DAGVTQSPTHLIKTRGQQVTLRCSPKSGHDTVSWYQQALGQGPQFIFQYYEEEERQRGNFPDRFSGHQFPNYSSELNVNALLLGDSALYLCASSLLAGVDEQFFGPGTRLTVL.

This chain links TRBV19 with TRBJ2-7; a weak D match, TRBD1 (6 bases). Germline V gene lookup returns CDR1 LNHDA and CDR2 SQIVND (reference sequence). The CDR3 extends over 14 amino acids. The germline V and J ends were trimmed by 4 bases and 6 bases, with 16 bases remaining between them. The CDR3 DNA follows: TGTGCCAGTAGTAGGACCGGGACAAGGGCCGAGCAGTACTTC. Amino acids: CASSRTGTRAEQYF.

A word on this clone: The sample has other DNA sequences that encode this CDR3 too. CDR3 nucleotide sequence: TGTGCCAGCAGCTTCTACAGACTATCCTACGAGCAGTACTTC. This translates into CASSFYRLSYEQYF. V is TRBV11-2 and J is TRBJ2-7; possible D gene TRBD2, 5 bases. V was cut by 3 bases and J by 1 base, with 10 bases left in between. The CDR3 consists of 14 residues. Germline V CDR1 and CDR2: SGHAT, FQNNGV.

V gene TRBV12-5 combines with J gene TRBJ2-1, with 7 bases that match TRBD1. The CDR3 totals 12 residues. Per germline, CDR1 LGHNT and CDR2 FRNRAP. Losses at the gene ends were 7 bases for V and 6 bases for J; bases not matched to a gene: 3. The CDR3 nucleotides are TGTGCTAGTGCCCGACAGGGCAATGAGCAGTTCTTC. It encodes CASARQGNEQFF.

Details on this clone: The sample has other DNA sequences that encode this CDR3 too. V usage is TRBV20-1 and J usage is TRBJ1-2; no clear D. Germline values: CDR1 DFQATT, CDR2 SNEGSKA (reference sequence). V was cut by 3 bases and J by 1 base, with 3 bases left in between. The CDR3 consists of 11 residues. The CDR3: CSASFNYGYTF. CDR3 nucleotides: TGCAGTGCTAGTTTTAACTATGGCTACACCTTC.

This chain connects TRBV28 to TRBJ1-2; D is ambiguous. Trimming took off 8 bases at V and 4 bases at J, with 8 bases between the two ends. This CDR3 has 11 residues. Germline V gene lookup returns CDR1 MDHEN and CDR2 SYDVKM. This chain's CDR3 is CASRPGYGYTF. CDR3 nucleotide sequence: TGTGCCAGCCGGCCCGGCTATGGCTACACCTTC.

The gene calls are TRBV15 and TRBJ2-2; D not certain. The CDR3 is made up of 16 amino acids. Germline V gene data show CDR1 as LNHNV and CDR2 as YYDKDF (reference sequence). The V end was cut by 0 bases, the J end by 8 bases, with 16 bases between. CDR3 region: CATSRDLRVLGGELFF. The CDR3 DNA is TGTGCCACCAGCAGAGATCTTCGGGTGCTCGGGGGGGAGCTGTTTTTT.

J is TRBJ2-3 and V is TRBV6-1, with D uncertain. The CDR3 is made up of 14 amino acids. Germline V gene data show CDR1 as MNHNS and CDR2 as SASEGT. Trimming left V 4 bases short and J 2 bases short, with 10 bases between. The CDR3 DNA follows: TGTGCCAGCAGTGGAGACCCTTTCACAGATACGCAGTATTTT. This sequence encodes CASSGDPFTDTQYF.

This clone was observed a single time. This sequence joins TRBV5-1 and TRBJ2-3; weak D call: TRBD2 (5 bases). From germline, CDR1 is SGHRS and CDR2 YFSETQ. There are 14 residues in the CDR3. V gave up 0 bases and J gave up 8 bases, with 13 bases separating them. The CDR3 nucleotides read TGCGCCAGCAGCTTGGAACTAGTATACGGTACGCAGTATTTT. Translating it yields CASSLELVYGTQYF.

The genes are TRBV7-3 and TRBJ2-5; either TRBD1 or TRBD2 may supply D (5 bases each). V was trimmed by 5 bases and J by 4 bases, leaving 17 bases between them. Germline-derived CDR1 and CDR2 are SGHTA and FQGTGA. This CDR3 region has 15 residues. The CDR3 DNA reads as TGTGCCAGCAGCCCTCGGGGTTGGGGGATAGAGACCCAGTACTTC. It yields the protein CASSPRGWGIETQYF.

The chain joins TRBV5-1 to TRBJ2-3; D unclear. The CDR3 has 15 amino acids. V was shortened by 0 bases and J by 0 bases, with 8 bases between the two germline ends. Germline loops: CDR1 SGHRS, CDR2 YFSETQ. The CDR3 DNA reads TGCGCCAGCAGCTTGGAGGATTCCAGCACAGATACGCAGTATTTT. Its translation: CASSLEDSSTDTQYF.

This chain uses TRBV28 with TRBJ1-2; no definite D call. Germline V lookup: CDR1 MDHEN, CDR2 SYDVKM. Trimming left V 5 bases short and J 3 bases short, with 19 bases between. The CDR3 is 16 residues long. CDR3 in amino acids: CASSQSHPGIDYGYTF. CDR3 bases: TGTGCCAGCAGTCAATCTCACCCGGGGATCGACTATGGCTACACCTTC.

This sequence joins TRBV13 and TRBJ2-1, with a tentative D call TRBD2 (6 bases). Between the trimmed V and J ends, which lost 11 bases and 2 bases, there was a span of 16 bases. Per the germline V gene, CDR1 is PRHDT and CDR2 is FYEKMQ (reference sequence). This CDR3 is 14 amino acids long. CDR3 coding DNA: TGTGCCGGGCAGCGGGTCTCCCCCTACAATGAGCAGTTCTTC. As protein: CAGQRVSPYNEQFF.

The V call is TRBV19, the J call TRBJ1-5; 8 bases agree with TRBD1. Germline CDR1 reads LNHDA; CDR2 reads SQIVND (reference sequence). J lost 3 bases, V lost 2 bases, and 3 bases had no gene match. The CDR3 totals 15 residues. This CDR3 is CASSISGGPNQPQHF. In nucleotides, the CDR3 is TGTGCCAGTAGTATATCAGGGGGCCCCAATCAGCCCCAGCATTTT.

About this clone: Other DNA sequences in the same sample also yield this CDR3. The chain joins TRBV27 to TRBJ2-1; 8 bases are a match to TRBD2. The CDR3 covers 14 residues. The germline gives CDR1 MNHEY, CDR2 SMNVEV (reference sequence). V lost 3 bases and J lost 3; bases outside the gene matches: 1. In nucleotides, the CDR3 is TGTGCCAGCAGTTTGAGCGGGAGCTACAATGAGCAGTTCTTC. Translated: CASSLSGSYNEQFF.

The genes are TRBV5-1 and TRBJ1-1; maybe TRBD1 (6 bases). V was pared by 0 bases and J by 7 bases, with 10 bases between. Looked up from germline, CDR1 is SGHRS and CDR2 is YFSETQ. The CDR3 spans 13 residues. The CDR3: CASSLAQGGEAFF. CDR3 nucleotides: TGCGCCAGCAGCTTGGCACAGGGAGGTGAAGCTTTCTTT.

The chain recombines TRBV28 with TRBJ2-7; D is possibly TRBD2 (5 bases). The CDR3 loop spans 13 amino acids. The germline V and J ends were trimmed by 4 bases and 2 bases, with 9 bases remaining between them. Germline V gene lookup returns CDR1 MDHEN and CDR2 SYDVKM. The chain's CDR3 is CASSWTLTYEQYF. The DNA for the CDR3 is TGTGCCAGCAGTTGGACTCTAACCTACGAGCAGTACTTC.